This TCR beta chain came from a study of shared clonotypes between healthy human individuals. Study-wide background: CD4 naive and memory got three plates each, CD8 naive two, CD8 memory one. General study points: Depth of sequencing was expected to influence donor clonotype sharing. Approximately 4.5% was the fraction of naive CD4 clonotypes found shared across a handful of donors.

Naivety among CD8 cells was defined by CD45RO negativity and positive CCR7 selection, thereby excluding terminally differentiated effector memory CD45RA+ cells. With regard to this clone: Antigen unknown.

Per the authors' pipeline: From ImmunoSEQ came sequences covering only the junction and carrying no quality scores, so filtering differed. Profiled with immunoSEQ multiplex PCR; TCRdb holds only in-frame clones, not every one. The DNA was the basis for D and trimming; V, J and clone size are from that table. Altogether some 2.1 million clones are present, 93% being singletons, with the ten largest covering about 1.7%. V was pared by 4 bases and J by 0 bases, with 15 bases between. Germline V gene lookup returns CDR1 LGHNA and CDR2 YNFKEQ. The CDR3 is made up of 17 amino acids. Material: naive CD8+ T cells from PBMCs. The clonotype comes from a man in his late teens or twenties in good health. Some clones in this sample may be carry-over from other donors' samples. V usage is TRBV4-2 and J usage is TRBJ2-2; D is ambiguous. The CDR3 loop reads CASSPFPGQSNTGELFF. In DNA form, the CDR3 reads TGTGCCAGCAGCCCTTTTCCCGGCCAATCGAACACCGGGGAGCTGTTTTTT.